The clone carrying this TCR beta chain showed up just once. The antigen remains undetermined. This sample was taken from a study of PD-1 blockade in classical Hodgkin lymphoma. In the study overall: Patients were administered nivolumab (3 mg/kg intravenously) every 2 weeks. Study-wide points: Complete responders started with a diversity level that resembled newly diagnosed patients at baseline. Researchers reported that CD4+ TCR diversity, though not CD8+, rose significantly by C4D1.

The method was immunoSEQ multiplex PCR; TCRdb's version includes in-frame clones alone and lacks a portion of them. This sample has 15,000 or so clones, with 85% found just once. Relapse after autologous stem cell transplantation occurred in every patient, and brentuximab vedotin exposure varied. From thawed PBMCs, CD4+ T cells were purified using magnetic negative selection. Germline CDR1 and CDR2: SEHNR and FQNEAQ (reference sequence). The CDR3 sequence is 14 residues long. V was shortened by 3 bases and J by 4 bases, with 9 bases between the two germline ends. This specimen consisted of CD4+ T cells from blood, obtained at baseline. The source of this sequence is a human donor with classical Hodgkin lymphoma. The chain uses TRBV7-9 and TRBJ1-4; no clear D. The CDR3 bases are TGTGCCAGCAGCTTGGACTCGTATAATGAAAAACTGTTTTTT. It codes for CASSLDSYNEKLFF.